The sequence of this T cell receptor (beta chain) was determined in a study of prognosis after radiotherapy for stage I lung cancer. Study-level background: The study enrolled 13 men and five or six women as patients, aged 53 to 84 with a median of 74.5 years. Study-wide results and caveats: Differential TRBV and TRBJ gene usage was reported between patients with metastases and patients without them.

CDR3 size: 14 residues. Germline V gene sequence: CDR1 SGHNT, CDR2 YYREEE (reference sequence). With 0 bases removed from V and 3 bases from J, the gap between germline ends came to 10 bases. Using two-round multiplex PCR, the authors amplified TCR beta CDR3 from genomic DNA. The first PCR round targeted every TRBV and TRBJ gene with specific primers. Universal primers were used for second-round PCR. TCRdb redid the calling of the multiplex PCR reads with MiXCR, one entry per CDR3 protein. The sample includes 13,000 or so distinct CDR3 sequences, around half seen only once; the top ten take roughly 37%. Sample collection consisted of roughly 5.9 milliliters of peripheral blood drawn at each of two time points. At least ten counts were recorded for this clonotype. Its matching antigen is unknown.

The sequence derives from a donor at least 50 years old with non-small cell lung cancer. This chain links TRBV5-4 with TRBJ2-7; D unresolved. Sequenced material: PBMCs, taken before or after stereotactic body radiation therapy (not recorded which). The DNA of the CDR3 is TGTGCCAGCAGCTTGGAACTTGGGGACTACGAGCAGTACTTC. Amino acids: CASSLELGDYEQYF.